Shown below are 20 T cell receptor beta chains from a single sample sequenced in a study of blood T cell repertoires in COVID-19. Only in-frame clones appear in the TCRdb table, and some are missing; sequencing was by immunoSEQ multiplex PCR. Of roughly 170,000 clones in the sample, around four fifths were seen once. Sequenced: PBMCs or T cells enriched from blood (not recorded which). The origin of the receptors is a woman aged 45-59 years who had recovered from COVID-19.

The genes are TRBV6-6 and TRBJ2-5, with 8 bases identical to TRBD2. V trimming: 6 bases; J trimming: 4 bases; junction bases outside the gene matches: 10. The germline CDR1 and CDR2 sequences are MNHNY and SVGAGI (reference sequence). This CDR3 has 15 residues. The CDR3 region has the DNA TGTGCCAGCAGCGCCCCCGGGGGGGGTGGAGAGACCCAGTACTTC. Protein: CASSAPGGGGETQYF.

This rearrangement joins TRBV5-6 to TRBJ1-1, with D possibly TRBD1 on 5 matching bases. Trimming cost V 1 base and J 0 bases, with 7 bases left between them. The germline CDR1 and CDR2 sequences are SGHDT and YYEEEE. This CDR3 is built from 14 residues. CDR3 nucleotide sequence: TGTGCCAGCAGCTTGCAGGGTGTGAACACTGAAGCTTTCTTT. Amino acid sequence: CASSLQGVNTEAFF.

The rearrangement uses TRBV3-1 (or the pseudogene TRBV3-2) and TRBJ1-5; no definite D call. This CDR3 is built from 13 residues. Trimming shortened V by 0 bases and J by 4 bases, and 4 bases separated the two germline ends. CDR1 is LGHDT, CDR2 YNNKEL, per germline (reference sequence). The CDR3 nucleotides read TGTGCCAGCAGCCAAGACCCAAATCAGCCCCAGCATTTT. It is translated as CASSQDPNQPQHF.

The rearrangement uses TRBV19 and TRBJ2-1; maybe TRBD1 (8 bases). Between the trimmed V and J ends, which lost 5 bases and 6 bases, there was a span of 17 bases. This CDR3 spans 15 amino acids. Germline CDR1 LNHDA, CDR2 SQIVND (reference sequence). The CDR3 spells CASSAGQGGGNEQFF. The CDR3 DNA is TGTGCCAGTAGTGCCGGACAGGGCGGGGGCAATGAGCAGTTCTTC.

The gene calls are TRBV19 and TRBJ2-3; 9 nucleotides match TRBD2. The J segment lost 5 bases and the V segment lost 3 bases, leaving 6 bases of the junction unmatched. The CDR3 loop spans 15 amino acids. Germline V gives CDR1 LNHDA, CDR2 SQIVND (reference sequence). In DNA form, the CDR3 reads TGTGCCAGTAGTATGCGGGGGGGTAGTAAAGATACGCAGTATTTT. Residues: CASSMRGGSKDTQYF.

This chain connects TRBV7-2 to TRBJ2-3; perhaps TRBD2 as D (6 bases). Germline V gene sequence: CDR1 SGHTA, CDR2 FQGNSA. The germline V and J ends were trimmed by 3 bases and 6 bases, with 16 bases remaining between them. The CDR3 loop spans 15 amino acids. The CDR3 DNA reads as TGTGCCAGCAGCTTGGGTTCTAGTGGGGGGGATACGCAGTATTTT. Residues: CASSLGSSGGDTQYF.

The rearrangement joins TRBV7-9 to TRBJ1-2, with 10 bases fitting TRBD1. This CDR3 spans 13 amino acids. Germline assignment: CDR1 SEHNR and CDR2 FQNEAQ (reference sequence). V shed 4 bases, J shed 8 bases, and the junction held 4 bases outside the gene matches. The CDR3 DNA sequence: TGTGCCAGCAGCTGGGGGACAGGGGACGGCTACACCTTC. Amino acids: CASSWGTGDGYTF.

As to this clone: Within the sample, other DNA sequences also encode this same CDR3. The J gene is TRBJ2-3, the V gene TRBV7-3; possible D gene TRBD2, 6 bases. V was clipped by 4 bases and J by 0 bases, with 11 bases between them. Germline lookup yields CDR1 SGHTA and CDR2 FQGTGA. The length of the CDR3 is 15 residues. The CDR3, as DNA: TGTGCCAGCAGCTCCTTAGCGGTTAGCACAGATACGCAGTATTTT. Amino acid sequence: CASSSLAVSTDTQYF.

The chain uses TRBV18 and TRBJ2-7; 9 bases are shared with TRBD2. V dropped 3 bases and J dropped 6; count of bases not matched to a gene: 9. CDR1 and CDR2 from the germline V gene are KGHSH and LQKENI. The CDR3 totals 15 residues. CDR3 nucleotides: TGTGCCAGCTCACCGGGGTTTGGCGGGGGGGGCGAGCAGTACGTC. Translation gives CASSPGFGGGGEQYV.

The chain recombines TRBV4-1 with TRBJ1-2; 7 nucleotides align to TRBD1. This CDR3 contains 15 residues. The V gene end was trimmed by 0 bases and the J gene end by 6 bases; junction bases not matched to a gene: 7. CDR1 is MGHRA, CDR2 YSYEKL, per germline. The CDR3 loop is CASSQDANRGNGYTF. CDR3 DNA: TGCGCCAGCAGCCAAGATGCTAACAGGGGTAATGGCTACACCTTC.

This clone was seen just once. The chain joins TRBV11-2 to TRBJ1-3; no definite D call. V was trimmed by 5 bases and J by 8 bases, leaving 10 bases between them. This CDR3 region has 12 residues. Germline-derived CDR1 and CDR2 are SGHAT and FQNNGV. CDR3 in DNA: TGTGCCAGCAGCCTCATTGCGGACACCATATATTTT. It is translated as CASSLIADTIYF.

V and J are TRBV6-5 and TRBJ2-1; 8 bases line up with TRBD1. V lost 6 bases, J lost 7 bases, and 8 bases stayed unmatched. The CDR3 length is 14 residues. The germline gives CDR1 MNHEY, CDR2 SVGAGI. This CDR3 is CASRSQGAVNEQFF. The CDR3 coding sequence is TGTGCCAGCAGGTCGCAGGGGGCGGTAAATGAGCAGTTCTTC.

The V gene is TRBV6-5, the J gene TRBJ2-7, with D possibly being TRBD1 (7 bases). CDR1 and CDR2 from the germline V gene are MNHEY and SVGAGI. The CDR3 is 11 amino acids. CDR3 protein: CDLEGAHEQYV. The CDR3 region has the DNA TGTGATTTGGAGGGGGCCCACGAGCAGTACGTC.

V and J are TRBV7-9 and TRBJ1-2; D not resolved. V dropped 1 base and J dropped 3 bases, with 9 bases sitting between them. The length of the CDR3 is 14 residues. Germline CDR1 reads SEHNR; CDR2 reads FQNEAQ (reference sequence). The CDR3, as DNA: TGTGCCAGCAGCTTAGTGGCAGAATACTATGGCTACACCTTC. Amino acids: CASSLVAEYYGYTF.

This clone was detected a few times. In DNA form, the CDR3 reads TGTGCCAGCAGTGGGGTAGCGGGACTAAGAGATACGCAGTATTTT. Residues: CASSGVAGLRDTQYF. V gene TRBV21-1 combines with J gene TRBJ2-3; the table's D call, TRBD2, has no DNA check behind it. TRBV21-1 constitutes a pseudogene. The CDR3 covers 15 residues.

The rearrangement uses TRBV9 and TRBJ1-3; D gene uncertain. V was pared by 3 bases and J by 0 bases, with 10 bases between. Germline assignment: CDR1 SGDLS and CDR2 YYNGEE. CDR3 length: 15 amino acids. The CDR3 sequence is CASSGHILSGNTIYF. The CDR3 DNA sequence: TGTGCCAGCAGCGGCCATATACTCTCTGGAAACACCATATATTTT.

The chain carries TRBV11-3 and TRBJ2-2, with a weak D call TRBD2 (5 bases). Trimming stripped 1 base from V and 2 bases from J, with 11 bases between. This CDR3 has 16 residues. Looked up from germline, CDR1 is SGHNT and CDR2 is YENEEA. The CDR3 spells CASSLVSGLNTGELFF. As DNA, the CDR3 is TGTGCCAGCAGCTTAGTGTCTGGACTTAACACCGGGGAGCTGTTTTTT.

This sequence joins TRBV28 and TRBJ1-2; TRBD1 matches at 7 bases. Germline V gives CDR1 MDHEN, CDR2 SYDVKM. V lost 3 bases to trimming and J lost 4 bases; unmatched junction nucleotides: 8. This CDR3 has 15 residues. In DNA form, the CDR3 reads TGTGCCAGCAGTTTGGGTGGGACAGCAATCTATGGCTACACCTTC. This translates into CASSLGGTAIYGYTF.

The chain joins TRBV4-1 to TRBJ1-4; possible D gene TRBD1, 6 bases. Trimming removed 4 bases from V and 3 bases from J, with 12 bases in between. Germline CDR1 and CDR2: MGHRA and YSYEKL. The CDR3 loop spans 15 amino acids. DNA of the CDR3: TGCGCCAGCAGCCCTCTAGGGGGAGCTAATGAAAAACTGTTTTTT. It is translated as CASSPLGGANEKLFF.

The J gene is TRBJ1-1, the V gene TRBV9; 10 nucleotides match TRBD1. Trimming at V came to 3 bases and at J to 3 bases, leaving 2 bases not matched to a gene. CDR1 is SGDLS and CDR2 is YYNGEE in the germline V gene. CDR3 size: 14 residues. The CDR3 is CASSAGTGDTEAFF. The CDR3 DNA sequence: TGTGCCAGCAGCGCCGGGACAGGGGACACTGAAGCTTTCTTT. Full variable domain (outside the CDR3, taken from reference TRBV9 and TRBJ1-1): DSGVTQTPKHLITATGQRVTLRCSPRSGDLSVYWYQQSLDQGLQFLIQYYNGEERAKGNILERFSAQQFPDLHSELNLSSLELGDSALYFCASSAGTGDTEAFFGQGTRLTVV.